This T cell receptor (beta chain) comes out of a study of shared clonotypes between healthy human individuals. This clone was recorded a few times. V was trimmed by 5 bases and J by 2 bases, leaving 12 bases between them. The germline CDR1 and CDR2 sequences are MNHEY and SMNVEV (reference sequence). The CDR3 has 14 residues. The investigators split CD4+ cells into a CD45RA+ naive subset and a CD45RA-negative memory subset. Generated by immunoSEQ multiplex PCR, the TCRdb table keeps only in-frame clones and is missing some. The table includes some 1 million clones, 70% to 80% detected once. The sample was memory CD4+ T cells sorted from blood. Subset given: CD45RA-negative fraction. The sequence derives from a man between 18 and 35 years old in good health. The chain combines TRBV27 with TRBJ1-1; unclear D gene. CDR3 sequence (DNA): TGTGCCAGCAGTAGAAGGACGGCTAACACTGAAGCTTTCTTT. It encodes CASSRRTANTEAFF.